This entry lists 11 T cell receptor beta chains sequenced from one sample in a study of blood T cells in healthy people across ages (dated by TCRdb to about 2015). Libraries were constructed by 5' RACE. The instrument given in TCRdb is Illumina HiSeq 2500. A second roughly 6 to 11 cycle PCR used a sample-barcoded 5' primer and a J-beta primer mix. TCRdb took the public reads, trimmed them with fastp at Q25, ran MiXCR for clone calling and kept in-frame beta chains. Rows matching on CDR3 protein sequence are summarized as one entry with the most common DNA and genes. This sample lists 760,000 or so distinct CDR3 sequences; 25% were detected once. 9.4% of the sample belongs to the ten largest clones. These data were likewise used in another study, on T cells of mothers and their children.

Source material: blood. Receptors originate from a boy aged 10-17 years in good health.

This clonotype was seen more than once but under ten times. The chain is built from TRBV18 and TRBJ1-1; D is undetermined. Trimming removed 3 bases from V and 2 bases from J, with 7 bases in between. Germline CDR1 reads KGHSH; CDR2 reads LQKENI. This CDR3 has 13 residues. The CDR3 nucleotides are TGTGCCAGCTCACCTTGGTTAAACACTGAAGCTTTCTTT. Translation: CASSPWLNTEAFF.

This clonotype came up a few times. The CDR3 loop is CASRNLAGGTDTQYF. DNA of the CDR3: TGTGCCAGCAGGAATCTAGCGGGGGGCACAGATACGCAGTATTTT. This rearrangement joins TRBV6-5 to TRBJ2-3; 10 nucleotides line up with TRBD2. V dropped 6 bases and J dropped 1; count of bases not matched to a gene: 4. This CDR3 comprises 15 residues. The germline V gene has CDR1 MNHEY and CDR2 SVGAGI.

The chain links TRBV6-6 to TRBJ2-6; D not resolved. The CDR3 is 10 amino acids. Germline values: CDR1 MNHNY, CDR2 SVGAGI (reference sequence). The CDR3 sequence is CVAGANVLTF. CDR3 nucleotide sequence: TGTGTAGCTGGGGCCAACGTCCTGACTTTC.

V is TRBV18 and J is TRBJ2-4, with 8 nucleotides matching TRBD1. This CDR3 is built from 17 residues. V was pared by 1 base and J by 0 bases, with 5 bases of the junction left unmatched. CDR1 and CDR2 (germline): KGHSH, LQKENI. The DNA for the CDR3 is TGTGCCAGCTCACCACGGGCAGGGGGCGCAGCCAAAAACATTCAGTACTTC. It encodes CASSPRAGGAAKNIQYF.

The V gene is TRBV5-6, the J gene TRBJ1-6; TRBD1 is a possible D gene (6 bases). The CDR3 runs to 14 residues. Trimming shortened V by 4 bases and J by 9 bases, and 14 bases separated the two germline ends. From germline, CDR1 is SGHDT and CDR2 YYEEEE. This CDR3 reads CASSPTGTGSPLHF. In nucleotides, the CDR3 is TGTGCCAGCAGCCCAACAGGGACTGGTTCACCCCTCCACTTT.

The CDR3 is CASSASRGRGTEAFF. CDR3 DNA: TGTGCCAGCAGCGCATCCAGGGGGCGCGGCACTGAAGCTTTCTTT. V is TRBV11-3 and J is TRBJ1-1, with TRBD1 matching over 8 bases. The CDR3 has 15 amino acids. The V and J ends lost 5 bases and 4 bases, in that order; junction bases with no gene match: 9. Germline loops: CDR1 SGHNT, CDR2 YENEEA.

The chain uses TRBV20-1 and TRBJ2-5; 8 bases match TRBD1. The CDR3 is made up of 14 amino acids. V dropped 1 base and J dropped 5; count of bases not matched to a gene: 6. Germline assignment: CDR1 DFQATT and CDR2 SNEGSKA (reference sequence). The chain's CDR3 is CSARASNRGETQYF. The CDR3 nucleotides read TGCAGTGCTAGAGCCTCCAACAGGGGGGAGACCCAGTACTTC.

In its sample, this clonotype was seen a few times. V usage is TRBV14 and J usage is TRBJ1-1; D unresolved. The CDR3 spans 14 residues. V lost 5 bases to trimming and J lost 1 base, with 11 bases between them. Germline-derived CDR1 and CDR2 are SGHDN and FVKESK. The CDR3 coding sequence is TGTGCCAGCAGCGACACCACCGGGAACACTGAAGCTTTCTTT. Translating it yields CASSDTTGNTEAFF.

This clonotype was found a few times. The V call is TRBV4-3, the J call TRBJ1-6, with D perhaps matching TRBD1 (5 bases). Germline V gene data show CDR1 as LGHNA and CDR2 as YSLEER. The CDR3 contains 16 residues. Trimming shortened V by 2 bases and J by 10 bases, and 18 bases separated the two germline ends. The CDR3 nucleotides read TGCGCCAGCAGCCAATTCCCGACAGTCCGCGAATCACCCCTCCACTTT. Translating it yields CASSQFPTVRESPLHF.

This clonotype occurred a few times. Germline is not matched at one junction end, which may reflect a read error. V is TRBV10-3 and J is TRBJ2-7, with TRBD1 identical over 8 bases. Per the germline V gene, CDR1 is ENHRY and CDR2 is SYGVKD. CDR3 size: 13 residues. This chain's CDR3 is CAISVRTGYEQYF. The CDR3 DNA sequence: TGTGCCATCAGTGTAAGGACAGGGTACGAACAGTACTTC.

The V gene is TRBV7-3, the J gene TRBJ2-7; 11 bases match TRBD1. The CDR3 extends over 14 amino acids. V lost 4 bases and J lost 7; bases outside the gene matches: 6. Germline V gene data show CDR1 as SGHTA and CDR2 as FQGTGA. CDR3 nucleotide sequence: TGTGCCAGCAGCTCCCCGGGACAGGGGGATGAGCAGTACTTC. Amino acids: CASSSPGQGDEQYF.